The entry below describes one TCR beta chain. Its antigen remains undetermined. Per-base qualities were not stored, and no clone one base away is much larger. TCR CDR3 regions were amplified from genomic DNA by multiplex PCR using the deep immunoSEQ assay. Genomic DNA extracted from each cell subset was distributed evenly over all wells of several immunoSEQ 96-well plates, and each plate served as one replicate. For sorted subsets, each replicate PCR was loaded with 150 to 250 ng genomic DNA, equivalent to about 30,000 T cell genomes. Purified libraries were measured with a Qubit 3.0 fluorometer, size-checked on a Bioanalyzer 2100, and measured again with the KAPA Library Quantification kit. Every immunoSEQ 96-well plate was sequenced on a separate single-read 150-cycle Illumina NextSeq 550 flow cell. The authors processed their data as follows. Because only junctional sequences without quality scores were contained in the immunoSEQ output, filtering matching that applied to full-length reads could not be performed. To assign V/J genes and CDR3, sequences were annotated against IMGT germline references using PyIR, a Python wrapper for IgBLAST v1.9. Reads with weak V/J assignments (E-value above 1e-6), missing CDR3, stop codons, out-of-frame junctions, or ambiguous translated residues were removed. A V3J clonotype was defined by an identical inferred V gene, J gene, and CDR3 amino acid sequence. Percentage overlap between repertoires was computed as shared unique clonotypes divided by the size of the smaller repertoire. Repertoire richness was assessed with RTK rarefaction, the Chao1 estimator, and Recon v2.1 estimates of unobserved clonotypes. For all TCRbeta clonotypes obtained by the gDNA method from a few donors, generation probabilities were computed with OLGA. Not all clones reach the TCRdb copy of this immuneACCESS table, which keeps in-frame sequences only. Checked studies attribute under half of the gap to unresolved V genes and leave the rest unexplained. The D gene and trimming were derived from the DNA, and the V and J assignments and clone size from that table. Present in this sample are about 2.1 million clones, about 93% of which were seen just once. The ten largest clonotypes hold about 1.7% of the sample.

This entry belongs to a study of shared clonotypes between healthy human individuals (dated by TCRdb to the early 2020s). Background on the whole study: Three men and a couple of women, aged 18 to 49 years, made up the cohort. Per donor, three plates each were used for CD4 naive and CD4 memory, two for CD8 naive, and one for CD8 memory. To estimate repertoire size and how much clonotype sharing occurs between individuals, the study deeply sequenced the blood TCR repertoires of roughly 5 healthy adults. Different laboratories and diverse techniques were used to prepare libraries and sequence TCR repertoires, to increase sequencing depth and limit assay-specific biases. Each donor's leukapheresis produced roughly between roughly 0.85 and 10 billion PBMCs. Summary of the overall study and its limitations: Estimated clonotype richness was generally larger for naive than for memory subsets. When several donors were compared, the shared fraction of clonotypes was around 5.1% for naive CD4, around 4% for naive CD8, more than 2% for memory CD4, and 0.35% to 0.4% for memory CD8. Pairwise subsampling led to the expectation that sequencing depth would affect the degree of clonotype sharing among donors. Compared with non-shared clonotypes, the clonotypes found in all four sorted-subset donors had higher generation probabilities. Only blood was sampled, and tissue TCR repertoires likely differ from those in blood. Even with the large sequencing depth, rarefaction of the sorted-subset datasets indicated that sequencing was incomplete. Because the study included a small number of donors, the genetic and exposure-history diversity represented was limited.

The trim is 8 bases for V and 0 bases for J, with a gap of 11 bases between the germline ends. CDR1 and CDR2 were assigned from the germline V gene as SNHLY and FYNNEI. Its CDR3 holds 14 amino acids, cysteine through phenylalanine. Left in the record is the CDR3 DNA by itself, 42 bases read in frame from the first base. CD8 naive samples were obtained by positive selection for CCR7 among CD45RO-negative cells, yielding a CD45RA+CCR7+ population from which TemRA cells were excluded. Healthy HIV-negative adults with no recently reported acute infections or vaccinations were included as donors. Every donor was a Caucasian adult living in Nashville, Tennessee, USA. Blood was obtained by leukapheresis, after which PBMCs were separated by Ficoll-Histopaque density gradient centrifugation and cryopreserved in liquid nitrogen vapor phase. Purity and quantity of every magnetically sorted T cell population were checked by analytical flow cytometry. From each sorted fraction, genomic DNA was isolated and quantified by UV absorbance on a Nanodrop 2000c.

The TCR was taken from a man between 18 and 29 years old in good health. Some clones in this sample may be carry-over from other donors' samples. The sequenced sample was naive CD8+ T cells from PBMCs. The cell subset or site label on this specimen signifies: CD45RA+CCR7+. The V and J genes are TRBV2 and TRBJ2-1; too little of a D gene remains to name it. The nucleotide sequence is given as TGTGCCAGCGGAAAACCTCTCTCCTACAATGAGCAGTTCTTC. This gives the protein CASGKPLSYNEQFF.